This entry features one TCR beta chain sequence. Its antigen is unidentified. The protocol was immunoSEQ multiplex PCR, while the TCRdb copy is restricted to in-frame clones and leaves out a portion. The sample has tens of thousands of clones, around 80% seen once. This CDR3 comprises 14 residues. This entry is derived from a study of a mutant IDH1 vaccine in newly diagnosed glioma. Study information: Most had both radiotherapy and temozolomide beforehand; others had only one.

Time point specified: week 35, safety follow-up. One vaccine dose held 300 ug of mutant IDH1 20-mer peptide and came with topical imiquimod. Eight vaccine doses were administered to patients at weeks 1, 3, 5, 7, 11, 15, 19 and 23. The study enrolled donors with new WHO grade 3 or 4 IDH1-mutant, ATRX-lost astrocytomas. The genes are TRBV21-1 and TRBJ1-1. TRBV21-1 is labeled a pseudogene. This TCR was recovered from a man aged 25-45 years with glioma. Sequenced here: PBMCs, sampled from a glioma patient whose treatment included an IDH1 peptide vaccine. DNA of the CDR3: TGTGCCAGCAGCAAAGGAATTAGCAACACTGAAGCTTTCTTT. It encodes CASSKGISNTEAFF.